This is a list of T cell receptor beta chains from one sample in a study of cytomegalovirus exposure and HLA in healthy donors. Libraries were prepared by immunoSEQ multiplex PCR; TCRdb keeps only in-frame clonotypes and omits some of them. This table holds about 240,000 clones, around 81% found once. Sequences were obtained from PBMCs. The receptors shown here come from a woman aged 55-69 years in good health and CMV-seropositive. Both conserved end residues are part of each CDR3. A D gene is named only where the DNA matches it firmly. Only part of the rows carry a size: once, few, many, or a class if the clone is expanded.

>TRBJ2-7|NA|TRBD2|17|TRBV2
TGTGCCAGCATCCCCCGCAGGCTAGCGGGATCCTCCTACGAGCAGTACTTC
CASIPRRLAGSSYEQYF
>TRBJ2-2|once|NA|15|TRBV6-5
TGTGCCAGCAGTTACTCCCTATTTAACACCGGGGAGCTGTTTTTT
CASSYSLFNTGELFF
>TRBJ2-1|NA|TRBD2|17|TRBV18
TGTGCCAGCTCACCACCGGCTAGCGGGAGGAGGGCCAATGAGCAGTTCTTC
CASSPPASGRRANEQFF
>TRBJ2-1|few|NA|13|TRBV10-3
TGTGCCATCAGTGAGCCCGTTAACAATGAGCAGTTCTTC
CAISEPVNNEQFF
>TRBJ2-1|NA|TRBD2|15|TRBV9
TGTGCCAGCAGCGCCCCCCGGGGGGGTCGAGATGAGCAGTTCTTC
CASSAPRGGRDEQFF
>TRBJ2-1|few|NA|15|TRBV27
TGTGCCAGCAGTTTTGGTAGGGGCTCCTACAATGAGCAGTTCTTC
CASSFGRGSYNEQFF
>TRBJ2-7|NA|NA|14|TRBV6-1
TGTGCCAGCAGTGCCACTCATCAGGGTTACGAGCAGTACTTC
CASSATHQGYEQYF
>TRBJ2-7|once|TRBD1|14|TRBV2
TGTGCCAGCAGCAGACAGGGAGTCGGCTACGAGCAGTACTTC
CASSRQGVGYEQYF
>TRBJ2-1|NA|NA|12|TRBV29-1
TGCAGCGTCGAGACTCTCTACAATGAGCAGTTCTTC
CSVETLYNEQFF
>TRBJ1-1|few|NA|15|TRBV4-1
TGCGCCAGCAGCGCTCCAGGGTCGAGGAGGGATGAAGCTTTCTTT
CASSAPGSRRDEAFF
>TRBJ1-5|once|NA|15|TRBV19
TGTGCCAGTAGTATTCTTCACGGTAGCAATCAGCCCCAGCATTTT
CASSILHGSNQPQHF
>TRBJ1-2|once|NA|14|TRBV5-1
TGCGCCAGCAGCTTGGCCGGTCCCCTCTATGGCTACACCTTC
CASSLAGPLYGYTF
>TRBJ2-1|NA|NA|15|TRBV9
TGTGCCAGCAGCGTAGACCTAGCGACTGCCAATGAGCAGTTCTTC
CASSVDLATANEQFF
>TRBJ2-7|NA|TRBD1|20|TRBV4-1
TGCGCCAGCAGCCAAACCCTGGGAAGACGGACAGGGAAAACTACCTACGAGCAGTACTTC
CASSQTLGRRTGKTTYEQYF
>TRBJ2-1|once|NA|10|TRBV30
TGTGCCTGGAGTGTGGGCGAGCAGTTCTTC
CAWSVGEQFF
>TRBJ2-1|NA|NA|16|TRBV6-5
TGTGCCAGCAGTTACGCTTCACTAAGATGGAACAATGAGCAGTTCTTC
CASSYASLRWNNEQFF
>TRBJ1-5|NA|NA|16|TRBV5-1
TGCGCCAGCAGCTTGGCGGGGGAAAGAGGCAATCAGCCCCAGCATTTT
CASSLAGERGNQPQHF
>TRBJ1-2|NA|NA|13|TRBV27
TGTGCCAGCAGTTTCCAGAACCGCTATGGCTACACCTTC
CASSFQNRYGYTF
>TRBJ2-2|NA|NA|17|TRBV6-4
TGTGCCAGCCACCCCCCTTTTGGGGGCCTAAACACCGGGGAGCTGTTTTTT
CASHPPFGGLNTGELFF
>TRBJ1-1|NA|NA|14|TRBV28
TGTGCCAGCAACCCGGGGGATTTGAACACTGAAGCTTTCTTT
CASNPGDLNTEAFF
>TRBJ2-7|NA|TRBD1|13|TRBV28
TGTGCCAGTCAGGACAGGGCTCTCTACGAGCAGTACTTC
CASQDRALYEQYF
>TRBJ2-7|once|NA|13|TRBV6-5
TGTGCCAGCAGTCAGAATCAGGGCTACGAGCAGTACTTC
CASSQNQGYEQYF
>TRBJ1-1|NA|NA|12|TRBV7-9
TGTGCCAGCAGCCGGCGGGGAGGTGAAGCTTTCTTT
CASSRRGGEAFF
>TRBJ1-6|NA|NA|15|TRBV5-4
TGTGCCAGCAGCACCAAGCAGGGTTTGAATTCACCCCTCCACTTT
CASSTKQGLNSPLHF
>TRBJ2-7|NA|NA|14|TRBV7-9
TGTTCCAGCAGCCCGACAGGAGCTACCTACGAGCAGTACTTC
CSSSPTGATYEQYF
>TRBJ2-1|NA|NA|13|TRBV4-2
TGTGCCAGCAGCCAAGATCTGCTAGCCGAGCAGTTCTTC
CASSQDLLAEQFF
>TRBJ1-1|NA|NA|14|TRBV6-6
TGTGCCAGCAGTTACTCAATGGCAGGAAGTGAAGCTTTCTTT
CASSYSMAGSEAFF
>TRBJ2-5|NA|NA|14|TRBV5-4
TGTGCCAGCAGCCACCTAGCTCGGGTGGAGACCCAGTACTTC
CASSHLARVETQYF